The source of this TCR beta chain is a study of radiation and T cells in renal cell carcinoma. The study, taken as a whole, reports: Intratumoral heterogeneity was not captured in these roughly 0.96 g regions.

CDR3 length equals 15 residues. Per germline, CDR1 LNHDA and CDR2 SQIVND (reference sequence). V was clipped by 4 bases and J by 2 bases, with 14 bases between them. Clones were read by immunoSEQ multiplex PCR, and TCRdb kept only the in-frame ones, dropping some. The table records 15,000 to 20,000 clones, 50% to 70% of them present only once. As for this clone: Its matching antigen is unknown.

Treatment reported: 15 Gy SBRT to primary tumor, nephrectomy 4 weeks later. The rearrangement joins TRBV19 to TRBJ1-1; D gene uncertain. The source is a man over 45 with renal cell carcinoma. The sample in question was tumor tissue, obtained from a patient whose treatment included radiotherapy and nephrectomy. CDR3 protein: CASSTAFKINTEAFF. For the CDR3, the DNA is TGTGCCAGTAGTACTGCGTTCAAAATTAACACTGAAGCTTTCTTT.